The 10 T cell receptor beta chains presented below share a single source sample, sequenced in a study of vaccination effects on CD4 cells after COVID-19. Antigen-specific CD4+ T cells were expanded (with viral peptide pools) by the ViraFEST assay ahead of sequencing. Culture proceeded for nine to ten days, and CD4+ T cells were then isolated. People in the vaccine group had not been infected with SARS-CoV-2 before, and their nucleocapsid antibodies were negative. The antigens these receptors bind are not known. Here immunoSEQ multiplex PCR was the method, and the copy in TCRdb shows in-frame clones only, minus some. The table records fewer than 30,000 clones, 72% of them present only once. The material was CD4+ T cells from PBMCs cultured with SARS-CoV-2 spike peptides, obtained before COVID-19 vaccination. Receptors were obtained from a human donor who received a COVID-19 vaccine.

The chain uses TRBV5-1 and TRBJ2-7; TRBD2 agrees at 13 bases. J lost 1 base, V lost 7 bases, and 8 bases had no gene match. This CDR3 has 16 residues. CDR1 is SGHRS, CDR2 YFSETQ, per germline. The CDR3 spells CASATSGGTGSYEQYF. The CDR3 region has the DNA TGCGCCAGCGCGACTAGCGGGGGGACGGGATCCTACGAGCAGTACTTC.

The CDR3 DNA reads as TGTGCCAGCAGTTTACGAAGAAACTATGGCTACACCTTC. Translated, it gives CASSLRRNYGYTF. This chain joins TRBV28 and TRBJ1-2; no firm D call. CDR1 MDHEN and CDR2 SYDVKM come from the germline V gene. The CDR3 runs 13 residues. V lost 2 bases to trimming and J lost 2 bases, with 6 bases between them.

This chain uses TRBV18 with TRBJ1-1; a weak D match, TRBD1 (6 bases). V gave up 4 bases and J gave up 0 bases, with 15 bases separating them. Germline values: CDR1 KGHSH, CDR2 LQKENI. The CDR3 sequence is 16 residues long. CDR3 loop: CASSRNRDKLNTEAFF. CDR3 nucleotide sequence: TGTGCCAGCTCACGGAACCGGGACAAGCTGAACACTGAAGCTTTCTTT.

This clone has just a few counts. V and J are TRBV6-5 and TRBJ1-2; 8 bases are a match to TRBD1. Trimming at V came to 0 bases and at J to 1 base, leaving 4 bases not matched to a gene. This CDR3 has 16 amino acids. Germline CDR1 is MNHEY and CDR2 is SVGAGI. CDR3 DNA sequence: TGTGCCAGCAGTTACTCCTTACAGGGGGGTAACTATGGCTACACCTTC. It codes for CASSYSLQGGNYGYTF.

Here the CDR3 reads CSVNTGYGYTF. The CDR3 nucleotides read TGCAGCGTTAATACAGGCTATGGCTACACCTTC. This chain links TRBV29-1 with TRBJ1-2, with D possibly matching TRBD1 (5 bases). This CDR3 region has 11 residues. CDR1 is SQVTM and CDR2 is ANQGSEA in the germline V gene. The ends were cut back, 5 bases at V and 4 bases at J, with 8 bases in the middle.

The rearrangement joins TRBV6-1 to TRBJ1-4; weak D call: TRBD1 (5 bases). V dropped 1 base and J dropped 2 bases, with 20 bases sitting between them. The germline V gene has CDR1 MNHNS and CDR2 SASEGT. This CDR3 comprises 19 residues. In DNA form, the CDR3 reads TGTGCCAGCAGTGAAGTCCCCCGCGGGGGAGTGGGTACTAATGAAAAACTGTTTTTT. Translation gives CASSEVPRGGVGTNEKLFF.

The rearrangement uses TRBV4-1 and TRBJ2-2; 7 nucleotides align to TRBD2. The trim removed 0 bases at V and 9 bases at J, leaving 7 bases unmatched. Looked up from germline, CDR1 is MGHRA and CDR2 is YSYEKL. CDR3 length equals 15 residues. CDR3 amino acids: CASSQDWGGSRELFF. CDR3 sequence (DNA): TGCGCCAGCAGCCAAGATTGGGGGGGGAGCCGGGAGCTGTTTTTT.

The chain links TRBV2 to TRBJ2-3; tentatively, D is TRBD1 (5 bases). V lost 3 bases and J lost 1, with 8 bases in between. The CDR3 runs to 14 residues. Germline V CDR1 and CDR2: SNHLY, FYNNEI. The CDR3 loop is CASSDQGRTDTQYF. CDR3 nucleotides: TGTGCCAGCAGTGATCAGGGCCGCACAGATACGCAGTATTTT.

The chain recombines TRBV27 with TRBJ2-5; 11 nucleotides line up with TRBD1. This CDR3 contains 15 residues. Per germline, CDR1 MNHEY and CDR2 SMNVEV (reference sequence). Trimming at V came to 7 bases and at J to 0 bases, leaving 4 bases not matched to a gene. The CDR3 here is CASKRDRGYQETQYF. In DNA, the CDR3 is TGTGCCAGCAAACGGGACAGGGGGTACCAAGAGACCCAGTACTTC.

The chain links TRBV19 to TRBJ2-5; TRBD2 matches at 10 bases. Germline V gives CDR1 LNHDA, CDR2 SQIVND (reference sequence). The CDR3 is 16 residues long. Trimming cost V 5 bases and J 5 bases; bases outside gene matches: 11. In DNA, the CDR3 is TGTGCCAGTAGTTTTAGGTCTAGCGGGAGAGGGGAGACCCAGTACTTC. This gives the protein CASSFRSSGRGETQYF.